The 9 T cell receptor beta chains below come from one sample, sequenced in a study of blood T cell repertoires in COVID-19. The method was immunoSEQ multiplex PCR; TCRdb's version includes in-frame clones alone and lacks a portion of them. The table records around 220,000 clones, under 85% of them present only once. Sequences were obtained from peripheral blood. The receptors come from a woman aged 35 to 49 with active or convalescent COVID-19.

The chain couples TRBV5-4 to TRBJ1-6; 8 bases are shared with TRBD1. Germline-derived CDR1 and CDR2 are SGHNT and YYREEE (reference sequence). Trimming cost V 2 bases and J 7 bases; bases outside gene matches: 5. The CDR3 runs to 15 residues. CDR3: CASSLPTGENSPLHF. The CDR3 DNA is TGTGCCAGCAGCTTACCGACAGGGGAAAATTCACCCCTCCACTTT.

J is TRBJ1-2 and V is TRBV4-2, with D perhaps matching TRBD1 (5 bases). The CDR3 is made up of 13 amino acids. Germline-derived CDR1 and CDR2 are LGHNA and YNFKEQ. The V end lost 0 bases, the J end lost 6 bases, and 8 bases lay between the germline ends. CDR3 sequence reads: CASSQDQGDGYTF. CDR3 nucleotide sequence: TGTGCCAGCAGCCAAGATCAAGGGGATGGCTACACCTTC.

V and J are TRBV6-1 and TRBJ1-3, with D hard to call. There are 15 residues in the CDR3. Germline values: CDR1 MNHNS, CDR2 SASEGT. Trimming removed 2 bases at V and 7 bases at J, with 15 bases between. Written as DNA, the CDR3 is TGTGCCAGCAGTGAATCACCGAGGTCGAGGAACACCATATATTTT. It is translated as CASSESPRSRNTIYF.

V usage is TRBV12-3 or TRBV12-4 and J usage is TRBJ2-5, with D possibly TRBD2 on 5 matching bases. The V end lost 3 bases, the J end lost 7 bases, and 12 bases lay between the germline ends. The CDR3 extends over 13 amino acids. CDR3 bases: TGTGCCAGCAGTTTGGGCGGCGCGGGGACCCAGTACTTC. Encoded protein: CASSLGGAGTQYF.

This clone was observed a few times. V and J are TRBV5-4 and TRBJ2-4; 8 nucleotides agree with TRBD1. This CDR3 contains 14 residues. From germline, CDR1 is SGHNT and CDR2 YYREEE (reference sequence). Germline trimming cut 6 bases from V and 6 bases from J; bases unmatched to any gene: 8. The CDR3 region is CASTLDRGRNIQYF. The CDR3, as DNA: TGTGCCAGCACCCTTGACAGGGGTAGAAACATTCAGTACTTC. The full variable domain, completed using reference TRBV5-4 and TRBJ2-4, is ETGVTQSPTHLIKTRGQQVTLRCSSQSGHNTVSWYQQALGQGPQFIFQYYREEENGRGNFPPRFSGLQFPNYSSELNVNALELDDSALYLCASTLDRGRNIQYFGAGTRLSVL.

The chain links TRBV19 to TRBJ2-7; 8 nucleotides align to TRBD2. CDR1 and CDR2 from the germline V gene are LNHDA and SQIVND (reference sequence). With 0 bases clipped from V and 3 bases from J, the junction kept 4 bases outside the gene matches. The CDR3 is 15 residues long. CDR3 DNA sequence: TGTGCCAGTAGTATAGATGGCGGGGGGCTCTACGAGCAGTACTTC. It codes for CASSIDGGGLYEQYF.

As regards this clone: The junction departs from germline at one end; a sequencing error may be responsible. This chain connects TRBV9 to TRBJ2-3; 8 bases line up with TRBD2. This CDR3 is built from 15 residues. Germline values: CDR1 SGDLS, CDR2 YYNGEE. CDR3 region: CARSVGGAGADTQYF. CDR3 coding DNA: TGTGCCCGCAGCGTCGGGGGGGCGGGGGCAGATACGCAGTATTTT.

The chain couples TRBV5-4 to TRBJ1-2; 7 bases line up with TRBD1. Germline loops: CDR1 SGHNT, CDR2 YYREEE (reference sequence). This CDR3 is built from 15 residues. J lost 8 bases, V lost 6 bases, and 16 bases had no gene match. The CDR3 loop is CASNYQQQGFGGYTF. CDR3 bases: TGTGCCAGCAACTATCAGCAACAGGGGTTTGGGGGCTACACCTTC.

The chain combines TRBV6-1 with TRBJ1-2; 7 bases are a match to TRBD1. This CDR3 comprises 15 residues. V was clipped by 1 base and J by 4 bases; unmatched bases: 6. CDR1 MNHNS and CDR2 SASEGT come from the germline V gene. CDR3 sequence (DNA): TGTGCCAGCAGTGAAGGTACAGGGGCCCCCTATGGCTACACCTTC. It codes for CASSEGTGAPYGYTF.